A single sample is the source of the 19 T cell receptor delta chains below, sequenced in a study of delta chain sequences of gamma delta T cells. TCRdb re-called the 5' RACE reads via CATT. The table shows approximately 710 delta-chain clones, with roughly 8.8% occurring only once. The sample taken for sequencing was either unsorted cells or a sorted T cell fraction (not recorded which). These receptors all stem from a human donor in good health.

In this sample, this clone turned up a few times. Only one base separates this from a far larger clonotype, so it likely reflects a read error. Other DNA sequences in the sample encode the same CDR3. The CDR3 sequence: CALGNFGKNWGVTYTDKLIF. The CDR3 DNA is TGTGCTCTCGGGAACTTCGGAAAGAACTGGGGGGTGACCTACACCGATAAACTCATCTTT. This chain connects TRDV1 to TRDJ1; 8 nucleotides align to TRDD3. Germline V gives CDR1 TSWWSYY, CDR2 QGS. The CDR3 totals 20 residues. Unmatched junction bases numbered 24, after V lost 9 bases and J lost 0 bases.

This clone showed up just a few times. For this DNA, TCRdb reports the protein of a much larger clone, which diverges at residue 7, most likely from a read error; the protein presented here is translated directly from the DNA. The V gene went uncalled, while the J gene is TRDJ1; the D call of TRDD3 is as the table states it, not checked on the DNA. The length of the CDR3 is 19 residues. The CDR3 DNA follows: TGTGCCTCTTGGGGGGGCCTCCTAACTGGGGGATACGTGACCGATAAACTCATCTTT. As protein: CASWGGLLTGGYVTDKLIF.

This clone is hyperexpanded (1% or more) within its sample. The same CDR3 can be traced to other DNA sequences in this sample. The rearrangement uses TRDV1 and TRDJ1; 9 bases fit TRDD3. Per germline, CDR1 TSWWSYY and CDR2 QGS. J lost 3 bases, V lost 2 bases, and 22 bases had no gene match. The CDR3 extends over 21 amino acids. CDR3 DNA: TGTGCTCTTGGGGAAGGCCCTCTACCGCTAACACACTGGGGGACGTCCGATAAACTCATCTTT. This translates into CALGEGPLPLTHWGTSDKLIF.

This clone qualifies as large. The chain recombines TRDV2 with TRDJ3; 7 bases are a match to TRDD3. With 0 bases clipped from V and 0 bases from J, the junction kept 16 bases outside the gene matches. Germline V lookup: CDR1 GEAIGNYY, CDR2 EKD. The CDR3 extends over 22 amino acids. CDR3 DNA: TGTGCCTGTGACACCGGGTCCTGGGGGTTAAGCGGGAGCTCCTGGGACACCCGACAGATGTTTTTC. Translation gives CACDTGSWGLSGSSWDTRQMFF.

Concerning this clone: Additional DNA sequences in this sample encode the identical CDR3. The J gene was recorded as TRDJ4; no V gene was called; the DNA was not used to check the table's D call, TRDD3. The CDR3 has 29 residues. CDR3 in DNA: TGCAGTGGTATCAACGCAGAGTTTACTCGCGTATCCTCTTGGGGGATTGTGCCTTCCGTCGGCTTAACTGGGGGACCCCTGATCTTT. It encodes CSGINAEFTRVSSWGIVPSVGLTGGPLIF.

This clone was observed a few times. TCRdb's listed protein matches a much larger clone and diverges from this DNA's translation at residue 18, likely through a read error; the protein shown comes from the DNA. The chain combines TRDV1 with TRDJ1; 12 nucleotides agree with TRDD3. CDR1 and CDR2 (germline): TSWWSYY, QGS. The CDR3 has 21 amino acids. CDR3 bases: TGTGCTCTTGGGGAATGTTCCTTCCCGTTGTACTGGGGGATACTAACCGATAGACTCATCTTT. It specifies CALGECSFPLYWGILTDRLIF.

This chain links TRDV1 with TRDJ2; 12 positions match TRDD3. CDR3 length equals 23 residues. Germline assignment: CDR1 TSWWSYY and CDR2 QGS. Trimming at V came to 2 bases and at J to 0 bases, leaving 19 bases not matched to a gene. CDR3 nucleotide sequence: TGTGCTCTTGGGGAATGTTCCTTCCCGTTGTACTGGGGGATACTCCCTTTGACAGCACAACTCTTCTTT. It codes for CALGECSFPLYWGILPLTAQLFF.

For this clone: This probably arose from a read error, given a far larger clone one base away. This CDR3 is also generated by other DNA sequences in the sample. The V call is TRDV1, the J call TRDJ2, with D perhaps given as TRDD2 or TRDD3 (9 bases each). Trimming took off 0 bases at V and 0 bases at J, with 29 bases between the two ends. Germline lookup yields CDR1 TSWWSYY and CDR2 QGS. The CDR3 extends over 23 amino acids. CDR3 DNA: TGTGCTCTTGGGGAACTACCCTTCCTACGTCCCTGGGGGATCCTCCCTTTGACAGCACAACTCTTCTTT. It yields the protein CALGELPFLRPWGILPLTAQLFF.

No V gene call is available, although the J gene is TRDJ1; the tabulated D call, TRDD3, remains unverified against the DNA. This CDR3 contains 28 residues. Here the CDR3 DNA reads TGCGCTTGGATCTATTCTTGGGGGATACTGATGTGTTTCATTGTGCCGTACGGGGAGGTGACCTACACCGATAAACTCATCTTT. This encodes CAWIYSWGILMCFIVPYGEVTYTDKLIF.

This clone has just a few counts. Without a V gene call, the J gene is given as TRDJ1; the table assigns TRDD3, which was not confirmed against the DNA. The CDR3 has 28 residues. The CDR3 nucleotides are TGCAGTGGTATCAACGCAGAGTGGCTTAAGTTGTCTTCTTGGGGCTTCCTAACTGGGGGATACGTGACCGATAAACTCATCTTT. This translates into CSGINAEWLKLSSWGFLTGGYVTDKLIF.

This clone was counted once. One junction end disagrees with the germline gene, perhaps due to a read error. The V and J genes are TRDV1 and TRDJ1; D remains ambiguous. From germline, CDR1 is TSWWSYY and CDR2 QGS. The CDR3 loop spans 9 amino acids. In nucleotides, the CDR3 is TGTGCTCTTGGGGACCCCCTATTCTTC. Amino acids: CALGDPLFF.

This clone showed up just a few times. Translating this DNA gives a protein that differs at residue 15 from the TCRdb one, which belongs to a much larger clone; a read error is likely, and the protein shown is this translation. V usage is TRDV1 and J usage is TRDJ1, with 8 bases matching TRDD3. V was pared by 4 bases and J by 0 bases, with 31 bases of the junction left unmatched. There are 24 residues in the CDR3. The germline gives CDR1 TSWWSYY, CDR2 QGS. The CDR3 DNA sequence: TGTGCTCTTGGGGGGACCCAGCCTTCCGCGATACTGGGGGCCCACTACGGTAACACCGATAAACTCATCTTT. Its protein product is CALGGTQPSAILGAHYGNTDKLIF.

By frequency in the sample, this clone is medium-sized. The chain joins TRAV38-2/DV8 to TRDJ1, with D perhaps matching TRDD3 (6 bases). The CDR3 covers 20 residues. Germline V gene lookup returns CDR1 TSESDYY and CDR2 QEAYKQQN. Trimming took 6 bases from V and 3 from J, leaving 33 bases between them. This CDR3 is CAYKGIRAWGSTPKSDKLIF. The CDR3 bases are TGTGCTTATAAAGGGATAAGGGCGTGGGGGTCGACTCCTAAATCCGATAAACTCATCTTT.

This clone was detected a few times. The protein in TCRdb stems from a much larger clone and differs at residue 12 from this DNA's translation, likely a read error; here the protein is translated from the DNA. The rearrangement uses TRDV1 and TRDJ1; D possibly corresponds to TRDD3 (7 bases). CDR3 size: 21 residues. The germline CDR1 and CDR2 sequences are TSWWSYY and QGS. With 2 bases removed from V and 2 bases from J, the gap between germline ends came to 30 bases. In DNA form, the CDR3 reads TGTGCTCTTGGGGAATGTTCCTTCCCGTTGTACTGTGGGATACTAACCGATAAACTCATCTTT. Amino acids: CALGECSFPLYCGILTDKLIF.

Turning to this clone: TCRdb's listed protein matches a much larger clone and diverges from this DNA's translation at residue 12, likely through a read error; the protein shown comes from the DNA. The V and J genes are TRDV1 and TRDJ1; 8 positions match TRDD3. Germline-derived CDR1 and CDR2 are TSWWSYY and QGS. The CDR3 is 24 amino acids. V was pared by 3 bases and J by 4 bases, with 34 bases of the junction left unmatched. The CDR3 here is CALGDVPRQSPRFWWGIHVDKLIF. CDR3 coding DNA: TGTGCTCTTGGGGACGTCCCCCGGCAAAGCCCCAGATTTTGGTGGGGGATTCATGTCGATAAACTCATCTTT.

As for this clone: The TCRdb protein comes from a much larger clone and disagrees with this DNA's translation at residue 18, likely due to a read error; the protein given here is derived from the DNA. The V gene is uncalled and the J gene is TRDJ4; TRDD3 was called by the table and not checked on the DNA. CDR3 length: 25 residues. The CDR3 DNA is TGTGCTCGTTTCGCATCTTGGGGGATGTGTTTCATTGTGCCTTCCGTCGGCTTTACTGGGGGACCCCTGATCTTT. Residues: CARFASWGMCFIVPSVGFTGGPLIF.

This clone has more than one count but fewer than ten. The CDR3 loop reads CSGINAEYFVLVSWGGKVFRNDACGSALTAQLFF. The CDR3 nucleotides read TGCAGTGGTATCAACGCAGAGTACTTTGTCCTGGTCTCTTGGGGGGGCAAGGTTTTTCGTAATGATGCCTGTGGTAGTGCTTTGACAGCACAACTCTTCTTT. No V segment was called; the J segment is TRDJ2; the D segment call TRDD3 is taken from the table without a DNA check. This CDR3 has 34 residues.

This clone was found a few times. TCRdb pairs this DNA with a much larger clone's protein that differs at residue 13, likely a read error; the protein shown was translated from the DNA. The chain links TRDV1 to TRDJ1; D perhaps matches TRDD3 (6 bases). The V gene's germline CDR1 is TSWWSYY and CDR2 QGS. The CDR3 spans 18 residues. The ends were cut back, 5 bases at V and 9 bases at J, with 31 bases in the middle. In DNA form, the CDR3 reads TGTGCTCTTGGGTTTCTACGTTCCAGAATTACTGGGAATGAGGAACTCATCTTT. This codes for CALGFLRSRITGNEELIF.

With respect to this clone: A far larger clone differs by one base, so this is likely a read error. This specimen includes other DNA sequences encoding the same CDR3. V gene TRDV1 combines with J gene TRDJ1, with 7 bases that match TRDD3. This CDR3 is built from 18 residues. CDR1 and CDR2 from the germline V gene are TSWWSYY and QGS. With V trimmed by 9 bases and J by 9 bases, 28 bases remained unmatched. CDR3 sequence reads: CALGFLRSRITGDEELIF. CDR3 bases: TGTGCTCTCGGGTTTCTACGTTCCAGAATTACTGGGGATGAGGAACTCATCTTT.